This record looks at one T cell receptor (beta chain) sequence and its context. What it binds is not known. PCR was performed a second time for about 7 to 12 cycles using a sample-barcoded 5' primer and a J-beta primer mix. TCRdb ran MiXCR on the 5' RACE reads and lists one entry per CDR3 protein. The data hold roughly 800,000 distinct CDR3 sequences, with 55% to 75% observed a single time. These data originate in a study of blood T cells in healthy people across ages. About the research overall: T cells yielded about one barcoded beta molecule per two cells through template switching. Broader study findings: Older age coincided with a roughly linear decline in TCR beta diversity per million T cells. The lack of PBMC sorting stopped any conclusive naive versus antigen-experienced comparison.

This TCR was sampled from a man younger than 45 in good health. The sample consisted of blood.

The CDR3 region is CASSDDPGASYEQYF. The CDR3 nucleotides read TGTGCCAGCAGCGACGATCCAGGGGCGTCCTACGAGCAGTACTTC. The rearrangement joins TRBV7-8 to TRBJ2-7; the D gene is possibly TRBD1 (6 bases). The germline V and J ends were trimmed by 5 bases and 1 base, with 15 bases remaining between them. From germline, CDR1 is SGHVS and CDR2 FQNEAQ. The CDR3 contains 15 residues.